Listed here is a single T cell receptor beta chain. The antigen is unknown. These data belong to a study of graft-versus-host responses after intestinal transplantation. Findings of the study overall: When patients had graft-donor T cell macrochimerism, their allografts held high graft-versus-host to host-versus-graft clonal ratios.

Sequenced by immunoSEQ multiplex PCR; TCRdb stores in-frame clones only, minus some. The sample lists under 20,000 clones, approximately 86% occurring once. This CDR3 spans 15 amino acids. The germline V gene encodes CDR1 MGHRA and CDR2 YSYEKL. With 6 bases removed from V and 0 bases from J, the gap between germline ends came to 13 bases. This chain uses TRBV4-1 with TRBJ2-3; the D gene is possibly TRBD1 (6 bases). Source: PBMCs, taken 220 to 240 days after intestinal transplant. The TCR was taken from a human patient who received an intestinal transplant, so some T cells may come from the graft donor. CDR3 sequence: CASRQGVFSTDTQYF. The CDR3 region has the DNA TGCGCCAGCAGACAGGGCGTCTTTAGCACAGATACGCAGTATTTT.